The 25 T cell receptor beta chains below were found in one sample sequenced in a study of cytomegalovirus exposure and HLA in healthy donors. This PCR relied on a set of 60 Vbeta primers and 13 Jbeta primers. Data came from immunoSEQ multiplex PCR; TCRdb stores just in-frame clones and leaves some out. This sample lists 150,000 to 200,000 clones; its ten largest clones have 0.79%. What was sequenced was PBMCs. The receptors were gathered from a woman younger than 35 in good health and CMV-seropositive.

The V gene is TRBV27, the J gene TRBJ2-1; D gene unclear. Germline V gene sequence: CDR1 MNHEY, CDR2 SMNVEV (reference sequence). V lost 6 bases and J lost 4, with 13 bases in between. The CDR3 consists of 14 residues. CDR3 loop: CASSPGTIYNEQFF. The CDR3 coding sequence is TGTGCCAGCAGCCCAGGTACGATTTACAATGAGCAGTTCTTC.

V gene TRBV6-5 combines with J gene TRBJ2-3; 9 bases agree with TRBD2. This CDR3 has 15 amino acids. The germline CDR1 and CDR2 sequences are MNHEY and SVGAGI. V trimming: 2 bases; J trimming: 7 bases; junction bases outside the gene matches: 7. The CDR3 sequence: CASSYRRGGANTQYF. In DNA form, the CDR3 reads TGTGCCAGCAGTTACCGGCGGGGGGGCGCAAATACGCAGTATTTT.

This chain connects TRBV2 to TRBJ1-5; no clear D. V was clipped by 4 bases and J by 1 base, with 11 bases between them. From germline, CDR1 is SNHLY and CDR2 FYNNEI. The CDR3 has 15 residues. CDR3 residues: CASSGEIGSNQPQHF. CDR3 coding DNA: TGTGCCAGCAGTGGCGAGATCGGGAGCAATCAGCCCCAGCATTTT.

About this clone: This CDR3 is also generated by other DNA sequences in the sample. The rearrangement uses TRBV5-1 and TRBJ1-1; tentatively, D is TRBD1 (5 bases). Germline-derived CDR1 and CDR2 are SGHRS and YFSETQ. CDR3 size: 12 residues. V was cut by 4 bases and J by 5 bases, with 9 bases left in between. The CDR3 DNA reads TGCGCCAGCAGCCAGGGCAATACTGAAGCTTTCTTT. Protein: CASSQGNTEAFF.

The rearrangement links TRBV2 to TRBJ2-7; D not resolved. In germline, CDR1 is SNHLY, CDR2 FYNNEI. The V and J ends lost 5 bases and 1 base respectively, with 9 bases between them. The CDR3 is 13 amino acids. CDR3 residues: CASSQAASYEQYF. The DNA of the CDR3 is TGTGCCAGCAGTCAGGCCGCTTCCTACGAGCAGTACTTC.

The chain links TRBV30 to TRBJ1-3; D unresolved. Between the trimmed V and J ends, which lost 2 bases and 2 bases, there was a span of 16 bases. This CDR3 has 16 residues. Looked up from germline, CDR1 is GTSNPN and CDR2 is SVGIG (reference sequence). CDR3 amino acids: CAWSYPGSAAGNTIYF. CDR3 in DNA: TGTGCCTGGAGTTATCCGGGGTCTGCGGCTGGAAACACCATATATTTT.

The CDR3 reads CASSILPGELFF. The CDR3 DNA reads TGTGCCAGTAGTATACTTCCCGGGGAGCTGTTTTTT. The V and J genes are TRBV19 and TRBJ2-2; no firm D call. The CDR3 totals 12 residues. Trimming took 2 bases from V and 6 from J, leaving 4 bases between them. Germline values: CDR1 LNHDA, CDR2 SQIVND (reference sequence).

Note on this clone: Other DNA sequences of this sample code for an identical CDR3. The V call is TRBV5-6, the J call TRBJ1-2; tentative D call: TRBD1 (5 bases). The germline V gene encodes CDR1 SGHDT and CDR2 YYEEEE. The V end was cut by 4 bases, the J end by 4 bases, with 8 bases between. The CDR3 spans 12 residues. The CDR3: CASSLGGYGYTF. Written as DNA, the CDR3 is TGTGCCAGCAGCCTCGGGGGCTATGGCTACACCTTC.

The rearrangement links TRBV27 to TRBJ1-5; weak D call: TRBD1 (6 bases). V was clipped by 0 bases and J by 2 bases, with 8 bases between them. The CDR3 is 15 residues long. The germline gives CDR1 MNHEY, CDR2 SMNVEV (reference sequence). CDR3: CASSLSGAGNQPQHF. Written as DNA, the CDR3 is TGTGCCAGCAGTTTATCGGGGGCAGGCAATCAGCCCCAGCATTTT.

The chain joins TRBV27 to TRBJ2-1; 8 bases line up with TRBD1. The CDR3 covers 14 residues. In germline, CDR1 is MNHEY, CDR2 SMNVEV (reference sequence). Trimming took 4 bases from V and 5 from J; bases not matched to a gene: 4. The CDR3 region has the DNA TGTGCCAGCAGTTCCCGGACAGGGAACAATGAGCAGTTCTTC. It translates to CASSSRTGNNEQFF.

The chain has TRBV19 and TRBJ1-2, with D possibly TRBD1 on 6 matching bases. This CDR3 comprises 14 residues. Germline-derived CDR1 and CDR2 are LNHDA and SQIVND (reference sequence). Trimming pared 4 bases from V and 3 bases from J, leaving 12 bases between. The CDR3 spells CASSSWGGDYGYTF. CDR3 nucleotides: TGTGCCAGTAGTAGCTGGGGGGGCGACTATGGCTACACCTTC.

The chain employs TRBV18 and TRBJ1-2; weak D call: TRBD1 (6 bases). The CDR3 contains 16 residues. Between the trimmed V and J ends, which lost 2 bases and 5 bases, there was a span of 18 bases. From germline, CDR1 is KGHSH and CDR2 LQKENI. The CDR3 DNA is TGTGCCAGCTCACCAGGGAACGACAGGTACCGATATGGCTACACCTTC. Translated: CASSPGNDRYRYGYTF.

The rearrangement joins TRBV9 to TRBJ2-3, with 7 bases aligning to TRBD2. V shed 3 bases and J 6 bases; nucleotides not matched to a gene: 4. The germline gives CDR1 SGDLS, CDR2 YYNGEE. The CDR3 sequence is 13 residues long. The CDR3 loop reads CASSGHGGDTQYF. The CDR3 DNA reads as TGTGCCAGCAGCGGACACGGGGGGGATACGCAGTATTTT.

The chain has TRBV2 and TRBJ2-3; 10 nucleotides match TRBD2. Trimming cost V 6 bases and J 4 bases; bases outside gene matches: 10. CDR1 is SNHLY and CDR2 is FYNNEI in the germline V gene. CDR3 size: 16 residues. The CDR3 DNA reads TGTGCCAGCAGCGGGGTGGCTAGCGGGAGTGCAGATACGCAGTATTTT. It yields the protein CASSGVASGSADTQYF.

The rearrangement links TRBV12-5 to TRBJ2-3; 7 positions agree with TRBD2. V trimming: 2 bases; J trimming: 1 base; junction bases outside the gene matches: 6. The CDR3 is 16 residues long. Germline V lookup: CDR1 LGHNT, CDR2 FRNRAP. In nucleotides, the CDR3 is TGTGCTAGTGGTTTGCTTCCCAGCGGGGGCACAGATACGCAGTATTTT. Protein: CASGLLPSGGTDTQYF.

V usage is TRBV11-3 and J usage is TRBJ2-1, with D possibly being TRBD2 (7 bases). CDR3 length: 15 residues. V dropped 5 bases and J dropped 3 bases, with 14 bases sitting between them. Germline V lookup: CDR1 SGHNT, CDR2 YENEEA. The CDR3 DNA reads TGTGCCAGCAGCCACGAAGGGGGGGGCTACAATGAGCAGTTCTTC. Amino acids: CASSHEGGGYNEQFF.

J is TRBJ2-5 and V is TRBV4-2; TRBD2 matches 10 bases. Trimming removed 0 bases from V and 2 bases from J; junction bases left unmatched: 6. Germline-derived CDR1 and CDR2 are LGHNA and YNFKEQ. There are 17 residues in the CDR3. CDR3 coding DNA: TGTGCCAGCAGCCAAGAGCCCGGGACTAGCGATCAAGAGACCCAGTACTTC. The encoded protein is CASSQEPGTSDQETQYF.

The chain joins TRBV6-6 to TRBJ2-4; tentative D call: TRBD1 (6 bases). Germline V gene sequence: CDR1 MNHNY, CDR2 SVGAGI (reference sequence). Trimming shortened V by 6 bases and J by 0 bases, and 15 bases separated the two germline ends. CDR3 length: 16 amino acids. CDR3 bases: TGTGCCAGCAGACCCAGACAGGTTCTAGCCAAAAACATTCAGTACTTC. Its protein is CASRPRQVLAKNIQYF.

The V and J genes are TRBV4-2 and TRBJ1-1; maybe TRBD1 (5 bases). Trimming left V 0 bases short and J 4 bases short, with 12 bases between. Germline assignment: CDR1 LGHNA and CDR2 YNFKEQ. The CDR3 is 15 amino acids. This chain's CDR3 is CASSQEAGRATEAFF. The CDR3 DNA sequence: TGTGCCAGCAGCCAAGAGGCAGGGCGAGCCACTGAAGCTTTCTTT.

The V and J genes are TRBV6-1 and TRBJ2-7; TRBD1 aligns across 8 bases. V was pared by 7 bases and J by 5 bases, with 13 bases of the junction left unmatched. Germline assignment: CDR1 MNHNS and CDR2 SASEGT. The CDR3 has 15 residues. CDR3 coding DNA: TGTGCCAGCACCACCCGGACAGGGTTAGTTCACGAGCAGTACTTC. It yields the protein CASTTRTGLVHEQYF.

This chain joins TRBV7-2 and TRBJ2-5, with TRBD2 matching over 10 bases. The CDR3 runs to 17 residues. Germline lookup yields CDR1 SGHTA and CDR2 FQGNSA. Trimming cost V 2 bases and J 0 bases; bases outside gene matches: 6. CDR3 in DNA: TGTGCCAGCAGCTTAAGAGCGGGAGGGGCCAACCAAGAGACCCAGTACTTC. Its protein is CASSLRAGGANQETQYF.

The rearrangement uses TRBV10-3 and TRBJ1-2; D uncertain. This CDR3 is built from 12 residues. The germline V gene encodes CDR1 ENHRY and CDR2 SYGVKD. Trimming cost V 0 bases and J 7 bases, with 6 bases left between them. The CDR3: CAISESSGGYTF. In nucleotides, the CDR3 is TGTGCCATCAGTGAGTCGTCAGGTGGCTACACCTTC.

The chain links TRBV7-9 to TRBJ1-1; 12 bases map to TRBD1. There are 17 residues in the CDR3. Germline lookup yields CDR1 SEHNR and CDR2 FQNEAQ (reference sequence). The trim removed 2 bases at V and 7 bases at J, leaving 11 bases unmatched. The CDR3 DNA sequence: TGTGCCAGCAGCTTAATCGGGGACAGGGGGCGAAGGGATGAAGCTTTCTTT. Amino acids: CASSLIGDRGRRDEAFF.

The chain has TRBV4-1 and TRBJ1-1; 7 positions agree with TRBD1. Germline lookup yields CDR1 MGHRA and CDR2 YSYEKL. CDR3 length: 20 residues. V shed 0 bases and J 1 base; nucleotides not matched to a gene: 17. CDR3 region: CASSQETMTGTEIWNTEAFF. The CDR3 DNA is TGCGCCAGCAGCCAAGAAACTATGACCGGGACAGAGATTTGGAACACTGAAGCTTTCTTT.

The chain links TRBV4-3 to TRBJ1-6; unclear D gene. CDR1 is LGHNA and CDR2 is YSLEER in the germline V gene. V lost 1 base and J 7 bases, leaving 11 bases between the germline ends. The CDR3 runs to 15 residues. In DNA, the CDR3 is TGCGCCAGCAGCCAAGGGCCGGGTATCAATTCACCCCTCCACTTT. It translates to CASSQGPGINSPLHF.